One sample yielded the 3 T cell receptor beta chains listed below, sequenced in a study of patients and donors after allogeneic stem cell transplantation. TCRdb re-called the RT-PCR reads with MiXCR, one entry per CDR3 protein. The table records about 16,000 distinct CDR3 sequences, around 29% of them present only once. The source material was blood, either unsorted or a sorted T cell fraction (not recorded which). All receptors derive from a human donor who was either an allogeneic HSCT recipient or a stem cell or donor lymphocyte infusion donor (not recorded which). It is not recorded whose cells these are; they may come from a transplant donor.

In this sample, this clonotype turned up once. The V call is TRBV6-5, the J call TRBJ1-5; D is perhaps TRBD1 (6 bases). V was clipped by 7 bases and J by 5 bases, with 18 bases between them. CDR1 MNHEY and CDR2 SVGAGI come from the germline V gene. The CDR3 runs to 15 residues. CDR3 amino acids: CASNRAIRPYQPQHF. Here the CDR3 DNA reads TGTGCCAGCAACAGGGCCATAAGGCCCTATCAGCCCCAGCATTTT.

This clonotype has only a few counts. The chain employs TRBV5-1 and TRBJ1-2, with no clear D. The CDR3 totals 14 residues. Germline V gene lookup returns CDR1 SGHRS and CDR2 YFSETQ. V was pared by 3 bases and J by 4 bases, with 13 bases between. The CDR3 loop reads CASSSTPTGYGYTF. The CDR3 region has the DNA TGCGCCAGCAGCTCGACCCCGACCGGCTATGGCTACACCTTC.

V and J are TRBV3-1 and TRBJ1-4, with 9 bases that match TRBD1. Germline CDR1 LGHDT, CDR2 YNNKEL (reference sequence). The J segment lost 3 bases and the V segment lost 3 bases, leaving 11 bases of the junction unmatched. The CDR3 loop spans 18 amino acids. For the CDR3, the DNA is TGTGCCAGCAGCCATTTTCGGACAGGGGCGTCGGCTAATGAAAAACTGTTTTTT. This codes for CASSHFRTGASANEKLFF.